A selection of T cell receptor beta chains follows, all from one sample in a study of blood T cells in healthy people across ages. TCRdb re-called the 5' RACE reads with MiXCR, one entry per CDR3 protein. Among hundreds of thousands of distinct CDR3 sequences listed, roughly 44% were seen once. The source material was blood. These receptors came from a man aged 55 to 70 in good health. CDR3s include the opening cysteine and the closing phenylalanine or tryptophan. The D gene is left open where the match is weak. Size is omitted from some rows. Given values are once, few, many or a class for expanded clones.

v_call	d_call	j_call	clone_size	cdr3_aa	cdr3_nt
TRBV7-2	NA	TRBJ2-2	once	CASSFSIPGELFF	TGTGCCAGCAGCTTTAGCATTCCCGGGGAGCTGTTTTTT
TRBV29-1	TRBD1	TRBJ2-1	NA	CSVVLGTGLSYNEQFF	TGCAGCGTTGTACTCGGGACAGGGTTATCGTACAATGAGCAGTTCTTC
TRBV20-1	TRBD1	TRBJ1-5	NA	CSATTGARNQPQHF	TGCAGTGCCACGACAGGGGCCCGCAATCAGCCCCAGCATTTT
TRBV5-1	NA	TRBJ2-1	NA	CASSLNAGQVYNEQFF	TGCGCCAGCAGCTTAAACGCGGGACAAGTATACAATGAGCAGTTCTTC
TRBV9	NA	TRBJ1-6	once	CASSVQGAGNSPLHF	TGTGCTAGCAGCGTACAGGGCGCGGGTAATTCACCCCTCCACTTT
TRBV6-2/TRBV6-3	TRBD2	TRBJ2-7	NA	CASRRLASSAREQYF	TGTGCCAGCAGACGACTAGCCTCCTCAGCTCGCGAGCAGTACTTC
TRBV6-5	TRBD2	TRBJ2-3	NA	CASTRLAGGVTDTQYF	TGTGCCAGCACCAGACTAGCGGGGGGGGTCACAGATACGCAGTATTTT
TRBV2	TRBD2	TRBJ2-7	NA	CASRLTSGGNEQYF	TGTGCCAGCAGGCTGACTAGCGGGGGGAACGAGCAGTACTTC
TRBV7-6	TRBD1	TRBJ1-2	NA	CASSFRDRGRMDGYTF	TGTGCCAGCAGCTTCAGAGACAGGGGGCGAATGGATGGCTACACCTTC
TRBV5-1	NA	TRBJ2-1	NA	CASSSVYEQFF	TGCGCCAGCTCGTCGGTTTATGAGCAGTTCTTC
TRBV20-1	NA	TRBJ2-5	few	CSMQRGGETQYF	TGCTCCATGCAGAGGGGAGGAGAGACCCAGTACTTC
TRBV5-5	TRBD1	TRBJ2-7	few	CASSLGTGEFYEQYF	TGTGCCAGCAGCCTGGGGACAGGGGAGTTCTACGAGCAGTACTTC
TRBV7-2	NA	TRBJ2-1	NA	CASSPLDNEQFF	TGTGCCAGCAGCCCACTAGATAATGAGCAGTTCTTC
TRBV7-9	NA	TRBJ2-7	many	CASSRGSTYEQYF	TGTGCCAGCAGCCGCGGGTCGACCTACGAGCAGTACTTC
TRBV5-5	NA	TRBJ1-4	few	CASSQYADMTVNEKLFF	TGTGCCAGCAGCCAATACGCTGATATGACGGTGAATGAAAAACTGTTTTTT
TRBV20-1	TRBD2	TRBJ2-1	few	CSARPSGGANEQFF	TGCAGTGCCCGCCCTAGCGGGGGGGCGAATGAGCAGTTCTTC
TRBV28	TRBD2	TRBJ2-5	few	CASRRAGSYNEQYF	TGTGCCAGCAGGAGAGCGGGGTCCTACAATGAGCAGTACTTC
TRBV21-1	NA	TRBJ2-7	NA	CASSRGDRGHNEQYF	TGTGCCAGCAGCAGGGGGGACAGGGGCCACAATGAGCAGTACTTC